The 4 T cell receptor beta chains reported below all come from one sample, sequenced in a study of patients and donors after allogeneic stem cell transplantation. TCRdb reanalysed the RT-PCR reads using MiXCR and keeps one entry per CDR3 protein. The profile shows 900,000 to 1,000,000 distinct CDR3 sequences, about 20% of them singletons. Sequenced material: blood, either unsorted or a sorted T cell fraction (not recorded which). All receptors derive from a human donor who was either an allogeneic HSCT recipient or a stem cell or donor lymphocyte infusion donor (not recorded which). It is not recorded whose cells these are; they may come from a transplant donor.

This clonotype was found once. The chain uses TRBV5-1 and TRBJ2-1, with D perhaps matching TRBD2 (6 bases). Trimming removed 0 bases from V and 2 bases from J, with 9 bases in between. Per the germline V gene, CDR1 is SGHRS and CDR2 is YFSETQ. The CDR3 covers 15 residues. The CDR3 DNA reads as TGCGCCAGCAGCTTGGCTAGCGCAACCTACAATGAGCAGTTCTTC. Translating it yields CASSLASATYNEQFF.

The CDR3 is CASSLALRDRETQYF. As DNA, the CDR3 is TGTGCCAGCAGTTTAGCGCTAAGGGACCGAGAGACCCAGTACTTC. This rearrangement joins TRBV12-3 or TRBV12-4 to TRBJ2-5; D is possibly TRBD1 or TRBD2 (5 bases each). CDR3 length equals 15 residues. Trimming cost V 0 bases and J 4 bases, with 12 bases left between them.

This clonotype has just a few counts. This rearrangement joins TRBV6-1 to TRBJ2-1, with TRBD2 as a possible D gene (6 bases). Per germline, CDR1 MNHNS and CDR2 SASEGT. V was trimmed by 6 bases and J by 4 bases, leaving 16 bases between them. The CDR3 spans 15 residues. The CDR3 coding sequence is TGTGCCAGCAGCCGAAGCGGGCGGCCTTACAATGAGCAGTTCTTC. Protein: CASSRSGRPYNEQFF.

This clonotype was seen a handful of times. The rearrangement uses TRBV4-3 and TRBJ2-1; the match to TRBD1 covers 8 bases. J was trimmed by 6 bases and V by 3 bases; bases with no gene match: 7. The CDR3 runs 15 residues. CDR1 and CDR2 from the germline V gene are LGHNA and YSLEER. The chain's CDR3 is CASSQRTGLANEQFF. For the CDR3, the DNA is TGCGCCAGCAGCCAGAGGACAGGGCTCGCCAATGAGCAGTTCTTC.